A single sample is the source of the 30 T cell receptor beta chains below, sequenced in a study of T cells in Graves' hyperthyroidism and ophthalmopathy. Amplified TCR beta CDR3 regions came from RNA transcripts. The TCR CDR3 first-round RT-PCR relied on the HTBI primer set. TCRdb independently ran MiXCR on the multiplex PCR reads; one entry per CDR3 protein. The top ten hold 6.5% to 9% of the sample, which has hundreds of thousands of distinct CDR3 sequences, 45% seen once. Material for sequencing was peripheral blood or thyroid tissue (not recorded which). These receptors were taken from an adult man with Graves' disease, either hyperthyroidism or ophthalmopathy (not recorded which).

J is TRBJ2-5 and V is TRBV14, with TRBD1 matching over 7 bases. The CDR3 is 15 amino acids. V shed 1 base, J shed 4 bases, and the junction held 6 bases outside the gene matches. From germline, CDR1 is SGHDN and CDR2 FVKESK. CDR3 protein: CASSQGLRGSETQYF. The CDR3 DNA reads TGTGCCAGCAGCCAAGGGCTCAGGGGGTCAGAGACCCAGTACTTC.

This chain joins TRBV2 and TRBJ1-5; D is unresolved. With 9 bases removed from V and 2 bases from J, the gap between germline ends came to 17 bases. This CDR3 spans 15 amino acids. Germline V lookup: CDR1 SNHLY, CDR2 FYNNEI. DNA of the CDR3: TGTGCCAGTAGCAAACTAGTTCCTGGCAATCAGCCCCAGCATTTT. Translation: CASSKLVPGNQPQHF.

This clonotype was counted between two and nine times. The genes are TRBV5-1 and TRBJ2-5; maybe TRBD2 (6 bases). In germline, CDR1 is SGHRS, CDR2 YFSETQ. V lost 1 base, J lost 8 bases, and 15 bases lay in between. The CDR3 runs to 14 residues. The CDR3 protein is CASSLLSGTETQYF. The CDR3 DNA sequence: TGCGCCAGCAGCTTGTTATCAGGGACTGAAACCCAGTACTTC.

This clonotype has only a few counts. The chain combines TRBV20-1 with TRBJ2-2; possibly TRBD2 for D (6 bases). Germline V gene lookup returns CDR1 DFQATT and CDR2 SNEGSKA (reference sequence). Trimming took off 0 bases at V and 2 bases at J, with 13 bases between the two ends. This CDR3 has 16 amino acids. The CDR3 loop is CSARDPGGVNTGELFF. DNA of the CDR3: TGCAGTGCTAGAGATCCGGGCGGGGTCAACACCGGGGAGCTGTTTTTT.

Only a few counts were recorded for this clonotype. This chain uses TRBV4-1 with TRBJ2-5, with 8 bases matching TRBD2. The CDR3 is made up of 16 amino acids. J was trimmed by 5 bases and V by 0 bases; bases with no gene match: 8. Germline lookup yields CDR1 MGHRA and CDR2 YSYEKL. CDR3: CASSQDPGGAGETQYF. CDR3 nucleotides: TGCGCCAGCAGCCAAGATCCCGGGGGGGCTGGGGAGACCCAGTACTTC.

In its sample, this clonotype was seen many times. The chain recombines TRBV29-1 with TRBJ2-5; 9 nucleotides align to TRBD2. This CDR3 is 14 amino acids long. Germline V gives CDR1 SQVTM, CDR2 ANQGSEA. Trimming removed 6 bases from V and 5 bases from J; junction bases left unmatched: 10. The CDR3 spells CSVGLAGRAETQYF. In DNA form, the CDR3 reads TGCAGCGTGGGACTAGCAGGCCGCGCGGAGACCCAGTACTTC.

This clonotype was seen a handful of times. CDR3 nucleotides: TGCAGTGCTAGAGATCCAGGGGGGCCCCAGCATTTT. Its protein product is CSARDPGGPQHF. The chain couples TRBV20-1 to TRBJ1-5; 7 bases are a match to TRBD1. The CDR3 has 12 amino acids. Germline-derived CDR1 and CDR2 are DFQATT and SNEGSKA (reference sequence). V lost 0 bases and J lost 9; bases outside the gene matches: 2.

About this clonotype itself: At one end the junction does not follow the germline gene, possibly because of a read error. This chain uses TRBV10-2 with TRBJ1-5; 8 bases fit TRBD1. Germline CDR1 WSHSY, CDR2 SAAADI. This CDR3 spans 14 amino acids. Here the CDR3 reads CASSDWTGNQPQHF. The CDR3 DNA follows: TGTGCCAGCAGTGACTGGACAGGGAATCAGCCCCAGCATTTT.

The table lists this clonotype with many counts. The chain couples TRBV7-3 to TRBJ2-5; a weak D match, TRBD1 (5 bases). The V end lost 5 bases, the J end lost 4 bases, and 11 bases lay between the germline ends. CDR3 length: 13 residues. The germline gives CDR1 SGHTA, CDR2 FQGTGA. CDR3 DNA: TGTGCCAGCAGCCAGACAGCGCTAGAGACCCAGTACTTC. This gives the protein CASSQTALETQYF.

There are a few counts of this clonotype. This chain connects TRBV5-1 to TRBJ2-5; D not resolved. V lost 3 bases to trimming and J lost 4 bases, with 10 bases between them. The CDR3 contains 13 residues. Germline V lookup: CDR1 SGHRS, CDR2 YFSETQ. The CDR3 coding sequence is TGCGCCAGCAGCTCCGGTGGGCCAGAGACCCAGTACTTC. Protein: CASSSGGPETQYF.

This clonotype was seen a handful of times. CDR3 bases: TGTGCCAGCAGCCCCTCGCCCGGGACAAATTCCGAAGCTTTCTTT. This gives the protein CASSPSPGTNSEAFF. This sequence joins TRBV14 and TRBJ1-1; a weak D match, TRBD1 (6 bases). This CDR3 is built from 15 residues. Between the trimmed V and J ends, which lost 4 bases and 8 bases, there was a span of 20 bases. Germline values: CDR1 SGHDN, CDR2 FVKESK.

This clonotype occurred a few times. CDR3 DNA sequence: TGTGCCAGTAGGGGGGAGCACCCAGGAGTTAATCAGCCCCAGCATTTT. Amino acids: CASRGEHPGVNQPQHF. The J gene is TRBJ1-5, the V gene TRBV19, with D possibly TRBD1 on 5 matching bases. CDR3 length equals 16 residues. V lost 6 bases to trimming and J lost 4 bases, with 19 bases between them. Germline lookup yields CDR1 LNHDA and CDR2 SQIVND (reference sequence).

As regards this clonotype: A junction boundary mismatches the germline segment, possibly from a read error. This chain connects TRBV7-9 to TRBJ1-1; the D is unclear. CDR1 and CDR2 (germline): SEHNR, FQNEAQ (reference sequence). CDR3 length equals 16 residues. For the CDR3, the DNA is TGCGCCAGCAGCCAAGATGGGAGGGTCCGTCGTGCTGAAGCTTTCTTT. Translating gives CASSQDGRVRRAEAFF.

Concerning this clonotype itself: A much larger clone differs by one base, so this may be a read error. The chain links TRBV7-9 to TRBJ1-1, with D possibly being TRBD1 (6 bases). CDR3 length: 13 amino acids. Trimming shortened V by 5 bases and J by 11 bases, and 18 bases separated the two germline ends. The germline V gene has CDR1 SEHNR and CDR2 FQNEAQ (reference sequence). CDR3 amino acids: CASSGIGGLGAFF. Written as DNA, the CDR3 is TGTGCCAGCAGCGGGATAGGGGGTTTGGGGGCTTTCTTT.

This clonotype was detected many times. This chain connects TRBV2 to TRBJ2-7, with D uncertain. This CDR3 is 14 amino acids long. CDR1 SNHLY and CDR2 FYNNEI come from the germline V gene. Trimming stripped 6 bases from V and 2 bases from J, with 14 bases between. The CDR3 is CASRVFGGTYEQYF. CDR3 coding DNA: TGTGCCAGCAGGGTCTTCGGTGGCACCTACGAGCAGTACTTC.

The V gene is TRBV7-6, the J gene TRBJ2-7, with 9 bases identical to TRBD2. CDR1 is SGHVS, CDR2 FNYEAQ, per germline. Germline trimming cut 5 bases from V and 0 bases from J; bases unmatched to any gene: 14. CDR3 length: 18 amino acids. The CDR3 loop reads CASSARGDASGISYEQYF. Here the CDR3 DNA reads TGTGCCAGCAGCGCTCGTGGGGACGCTAGCGGGATCTCCTACGAGCAGTACTTC.

This clonotype was observed at least ten times. The V gene is TRBV7-2, the J gene TRBJ2-5; D gene ambiguous. The germline V gene has CDR1 SGHTA and CDR2 FQGNSA. V was cut by 5 bases and J by 5 bases, with 9 bases left in between. The CDR3 is made up of 12 amino acids. The CDR3 loop is CASSHVVETQYF. DNA for the CDR3: TGTGCCAGCAGCCACGTGGTGGAGACCCAGTACTTC.

V and J are TRBV15 and TRBJ2-6; no clear D gene. Trimming removed 0 bases at V and 0 bases at J, with 6 bases between. CDR3 length: 16 amino acids. Germline values: CDR1 LNHNV, CDR2 YYDKDF (reference sequence). CDR3: CATSRDPGSGANVLTF. Written as DNA, the CDR3 is TGTGCCACCAGCAGAGATCCAGGCTCTGGGGCCAACGTCCTGACTTTC. Combining the CDR3 with reference TRBV15 and TRBJ2-6 gives the whole variable domain DAMVIQNPRYQVTQFGKPVTLSCSQTLNHNVMYWYQQKSSQAPKLLFHYYDKDFNNEADTPDNFQSRRPNTSFCFLDIRSPGLGDTAMYLCATSRDPGSGANVLTFGAGSRLTVL.

This clonotype was recorded a few times. V and J are TRBV6-5 and TRBJ2-7; 8 bases match TRBD2. V shed 9 bases and J 4 bases; nucleotides not matched to a gene: 14. The CDR3 consists of 15 residues. Germline V gene data show CDR1 as MNHEY and CDR2 as SVGAGI. This chain's CDR3 is CASTTYGRGLYEQYF. The DNA of the CDR3 is TGTGCCAGTACGACCTACGGGAGGGGGTTATACGAGCAGTACTTC.

A remark on this clonotype: One end of the junction does not line up with germline, which may come from a read error. CDR3 region: CASSLRQGANVLTF. The CDR3 DNA reads TGTGCCAGCAGCTTAAGACAGGGGGCCAACGTCCTAACTTTC. The chain combines TRBV7-9 with TRBJ2-6; 10 bases fit TRBD1. Germline V lookup: CDR1 SEHNR, CDR2 FQNEAQ (reference sequence). CDR3 size: 14 residues.

Many counts were recorded for this clonotype. This chain uses TRBV20-1 with TRBJ2-7, with 11 bases lining up with TRBD1. Per the germline V gene, CDR1 is DFQATT and CDR2 is SNEGSKA (reference sequence). The CDR3 consists of 14 residues. The junction had 1 base not matched to a gene; V was cut back by 3 bases and J by 0 bases. In DNA form, the CDR3 reads TGCAGTGCTAGGGGGACAGGGGGCTCCTACGAGCAGTACTTC. This encodes CSARGTGGSYEQYF.

In this sample, this clonotype turned up a few times. This sequence joins TRBV7-9 and TRBJ1-3; the D gene is possibly TRBD1 (5 bases). Between the trimmed V and J ends, which lost 5 bases and 4 bases, there was a span of 12 bases. The CDR3 loop spans 14 amino acids. Germline V gene data show CDR1 as SEHNR and CDR2 as FQNEAQ (reference sequence). The CDR3 region has the DNA TGTGCCAGCAGCCCCGAGGGGTTCGGAAACACCATATATTTT. This encodes CASSPEGFGNTIYF.

A remark on this clonotype: This may be a read error: a much more frequent sequence differs by one nucleotide. The rearrangement joins TRBV15 to TRBJ1-3; possibly TRBD1 for D (5 bases). Between the trimmed V and J ends, which lost 0 bases and 0 bases, there was a span of 12 bases. The CDR3 length is 17 residues. The germline V gene encodes CDR1 LNHNV and CDR2 YYDKDF (reference sequence). CDR3 sequence (DNA): TGTGCCACCAGCAGAGAATCGAGGGGTACCTCTGGAAACACCATATATTTT. This sequence encodes CATSRESRGTSGNTIYF.

This clonotype was counted many times. The chain combines TRBV2 with TRBJ1-4, with 9 positions matching TRBD1. Germline CDR1 is SNHLY and CDR2 is FYNNEI. V lost 8 bases, J lost 10 bases, and 14 bases stayed unmatched. CDR3 length: 15 amino acids. The CDR3 region has the DNA TGTGCCAGCTCAAACGGGGGGACAGGGAGTGGAAAACTGTTTTTT. It encodes CASSNGGTGSGKLFF.

This clonotype was picked up a small number of times. V and J are TRBV12-3 or TRBV12-4 and TRBJ2-7, with 8 bases fitting TRBD2. V dropped 5 bases and J dropped 2; count of bases not matched to a gene: 8. The CDR3 has 15 residues. CDR3 sequence: CASSPTGGAAYEQYF. The CDR3 coding sequence is TGTGCCAGCAGTCCCACCGGGGGGGCGGCCTACGAGCAGTACTTC.

The chain is built from TRBV10-3 and TRBJ1-1; perhaps TRBD1 as D (6 bases). The V gene lost 6 bases and the J gene lost 6 bases, with 14 bases spanning the gap. Germline-derived CDR1 and CDR2 are ENHRY and SYGVKD. This CDR3 is built from 13 residues. The CDR3 nucleotides are TGTGCCATCAGACCGACAGGATTCCCTGAAGCTTTCTTT. Translating it yields CAIRPTGFPEAFF.

This clonotype appeared a single time. The rearrangement uses TRBV29-1 and TRBJ1-2; a possible D gene is TRBD1 (5 bases). This CDR3 contains 12 residues. V shed 5 bases and J shed 7 bases, with 14 bases lying between them. Germline V gene lookup returns CDR1 SQVTM and CDR2 ANQGSEA. The CDR3 is CSVTDSIAGYTF. The CDR3 DNA reads TGCAGCGTTACCGACAGTATAGCTGGCTACACCTTC. The full variable domain, its missing parts supplied by reference TRBV29-1 and TRBJ1-2, is SAVISQKPSRDICQRGTSLTIQCQVDSQVTMMFWYRQQPGQSLTLIATANQGSEATYESGFVIDKFPISRPNLTFSTLTVSNMSPEDSSIYLCSVTDSIAGYTFGSGTRLTVV.

This chain uses TRBV10-3 with TRBJ1-4; TRBD1 is a possible D gene (5 bases). Trimming pared 5 bases from V and 8 bases from J, leaving 18 bases between. The CDR3 has 15 residues. Germline CDR1 is ENHRY and CDR2 is SYGVKD. The CDR3 DNA sequence: TGTGCCATCAGTTTAGTCCAGGGATTGGGAGAAAAACTGTTTTTT. Its translation is CAISLVQGLGEKLFF.

Concerning this clonotype: A much larger clonotype is one base distant, so this may be a read error. This chain links TRBV2 with TRBJ1-6; the D is unclear. V dropped 5 bases and J dropped 7 bases, with 18 bases sitting between them. The CDR3 runs 16 residues. Germline-derived CDR1 and CDR2 are SNHLY and FYNNEI. CDR3 DNA sequence: TGTGCCAGCAGTAGCGCGCCAGACACGGGAAATTCACCCCTCCACTTT. It yields the protein CASSSAPDTGNSPLHF.

This rearrangement joins TRBV7-9 to TRBJ2-7; 12 bases fit TRBD2. The CDR3 contains 14 residues. Germline CDR1 and CDR2: SEHNR and FQNEAQ (reference sequence). V lost 9 bases, J lost 6 bases, and 9 bases stayed unmatched. CDR3 sequence (DNA): TGTGCCAGTAGTGAAACGGGACTAGCGGGCGAGCAGTACTTC. Protein product: CASSETGLAGEQYF.